The 16 T cell receptor beta chains given below trace back to one sample, sequenced in a study of T cell responses to AZD1222 COVID-19 vaccine. The assay was immunoSEQ multiplex PCR, and TCRdb's table has in-frame clones only and misses some. In the table there are roughly 140,000 clones, about nine tenths of which are singletons. The specimen was peripheral blood, collected on day 0 of MenACWY control vaccination. These TCRs come from an adult in good health.

This clone has a handful of counts. The J gene is TRBJ1-2, the V gene TRBV3-1 (or the pseudogene TRBV3-2), with 7 bases lining up with TRBD1. J gave up 8 bases and V 1 base, and 13 bases lay outside the gene matches. CDR3 size: 16 residues. Germline V lookup: CDR1 LGHDT, CDR2 YNNKEL (reference sequence). Here the CDR3 reads CASSQGPGTAGVGYTF. The CDR3 DNA follows: TGTGCCAGCAGCCAAGGTCCCGGGACAGCGGGAGTGGGCTACACCTTC.

On this clone itself: Sequence at one end of the junction differs from germline and may be a read error. This chain links TRBV6-1 with TRBJ1-2, with D perhaps TRBD1 (6 bases). Germline CDR1 is MNHNS and CDR2 is SASEGT. The CDR3 contains 14 residues. Here the CDR3 reads CASSEVDSTYGYTF. CDR3 bases: TGTGCCAGCAGCGAAGTGGACAGCACCTATGGCTACACCTTC.

This chain links TRBV5-6 with TRBJ1-5; possibly TRBD1 for D (6 bases). Germline CDR1 is SGHDT and CDR2 is YYEEEE. The CDR3 is 16 amino acids. Trimming took off 4 bases at V and 2 bases at J, with 16 bases between the two ends. CDR3 loop: CASSKYRVGGNQPQHF. DNA for the CDR3: TGTGCCAGCAGCAAGTACAGGGTGGGTGGCAATCAGCCCCAGCATTTT.

The chain recombines TRBV19 with TRBJ1-3; D not resolved. Trimming cost V 3 bases and J 1 base, with 13 bases left between them. This CDR3 region has 16 residues. Germline V gene sequence: CDR1 LNHDA, CDR2 SQIVND (reference sequence). The CDR3 DNA sequence: TGTGCCAGTAGTATCAGCCCGGGAGGGTCTGGAAACACCATATATTTT. Translated, it gives CASSISPGGSGNTIYF.

The CDR3 spells CASRDSQETQYF. CDR3 nucleotides: TGTGCCAGCAGGGACAGCCAAGAGACCCAGTACTTC. The chain combines TRBV2 with TRBJ2-5; D possibly corresponds to TRBD1 (6 bases). In germline, CDR1 is SNHLY, CDR2 FYNNEI. V lost 6 bases to trimming and J lost 1 base, with 6 bases between them. The CDR3 has 12 residues.

The genes are TRBV7-9 and TRBJ1-1; possibly TRBD1 for D (6 bases). V shed 5 bases and J shed 4 bases, with 14 bases lying between them. The CDR3 loop spans 14 amino acids. Germline V gene sequence: CDR1 SEHNR, CDR2 FQNEAQ (reference sequence). The CDR3 DNA reads TGTGCCAGCAGCCCTGACAGGCTGAGCACTGAAGCTTTCTTT. This translates into CASSPDRLSTEAFF.

Details on this clone: Other DNA sequences from this sample encode an identical CDR3 as well. The J gene is TRBJ2-7, the V gene TRBV12-3 or TRBV12-4, with D unclear. The CDR3 has 12 amino acids. V lost 1 base, J lost 3 bases, and 4 bases lay in between. The CDR3 is CASSLVVYEQYF. As DNA, the CDR3 is TGTGCCAGCAGTTTAGTCGTCTACGAGCAGTACTTC.

The chain uses TRBV28 and TRBJ1-5; D is uncertain. This CDR3 comprises 14 residues. Germline values: CDR1 MDHEN, CDR2 SYDVKM. Between the trimmed V and J ends, which lost 8 bases and 1 base, there was a span of 12 bases. The CDR3 loop is CASLKGPSNQPQHF. CDR3 DNA sequence: TGTGCCAGCCTCAAAGGACCGAGCAATCAGCCCCAGCATTTT.

This clone was counted a single time. V usage is TRBV6-5 and J usage is TRBJ2-7; TRBD1 might be the D (6 bases). V lost 4 bases and J 2 bases, leaving 12 bases between the germline ends. The CDR3 contains 14 residues. Germline CDR1 reads MNHEY; CDR2 reads SVGAGI. CDR3 DNA: TGTGCCAGCAGTTCCAACAGGGCCCCCTACGAGCAGTACTTC. Translated, it gives CASSSNRAPYEQYF.

This chain links TRBV10-3 with TRBJ1-1; a possible D gene is TRBD1 (5 bases). Between the trimmed V and J ends, which lost 1 base and 0 bases, there was a span of 12 bases. Germline CDR1 reads ENHRY; CDR2 reads SYGVKD. CDR3 length: 16 amino acids. CDR3 region: CAISELETAMNTEAFF. The CDR3 DNA is TGTGCCATCAGTGAGTTAGAGACAGCCATGAACACTGAAGCTTTCTTT.

This rearrangement joins TRBV19 to TRBJ1-1, with D tentatively TRBD1 (6 bases). The germline V gene encodes CDR1 LNHDA and CDR2 SQIVND (reference sequence). The germline V and J ends were trimmed by 8 bases and 1 base, with 11 bases remaining between them. CDR3 size: 13 residues. CDR3 coding DNA: TGTGCCAGTTCCTCGGACAGGAACACTGAAGCTTTCTTT. Translating it yields CASSSDRNTEAFF. The variable domain in full, with the rest retrieved from reference TRBV19 and TRBJ1-1, is DGGITQSPKYLFRKEGQNVTLSCEQNLNHDAMYWYRQDPGQGLRLIYYSQIVNDFQKGDIAEGYSVSREKKESFPLTVTSAQKNPTAFYLCASSSDRNTEAFFGQGTRLTVV.

Here the CDR3 DNA reads TGTGCCAGCAGCGAGGGAGTGGCACCCCTCCACTTT. It yields the protein CASSEGVAPLHF. V gene TRBV28 combines with J gene TRBJ1-6; D not certain. CDR1 is MDHEN, CDR2 SYDVKM, per germline. V was pared by 6 bases and J by 11 bases, with 11 bases between. This CDR3 contains 12 residues.

The rearrangement uses TRBV7-9 and TRBJ1-6, with D unclear. V lost 1 base to trimming and J lost 0 bases, with 10 bases between them. This CDR3 has 17 amino acids. Germline CDR1 is SEHNR and CDR2 is FQNEAQ (reference sequence). The CDR3 region has the DNA TGTGCCAGCAGCTTAGGGCAACCCAGCTCCTATAATTCACCCCTCCACTTT. Encoded protein: CASSLGQPSSYNSPLHF.

The chain joins TRBV19 to TRBJ1-6; D call uncertain. The CDR3 spans 15 residues. Trimming removed 9 bases from V and 3 bases from J, with 15 bases in between. CDR1 and CDR2 from the germline V gene are LNHDA and SQIVND (reference sequence). Written as DNA, the CDR3 is TGTGCCAGCACGTCACAGATCGACTATAATTCACCCCTCCACTTT. As protein: CASTSQIDYNSPLHF.

This sequence joins TRBV24-1 and TRBJ2-3; a possible D gene is TRBD1 (5 bases). The germline V gene encodes CDR1 KGHDR and CDR2 SFDVKD. This CDR3 is built from 16 residues. V shed 4 bases and J shed 0 bases, with 13 bases lying between them. CDR3 in amino acids: CATSDPLGASTDTQYF. The DNA of the CDR3 is TGTGCCACCAGTGACCCCCTTGGGGCTAGCACAGATACGCAGTATTTT.

The rearrangement joins TRBV5-3 to TRBJ1-1, with D uncertain. TRBV5-3 belongs to the ORF category, with a function that is uncertain. The CDR3 contains 12 residues. The V end was cut by 6 bases, the J end by 3 bases, with 9 bases between. The DNA of the CDR3 is TGTGCCAGAAAGTTCGATTACACTGAAGCTTTCTTT. This encodes CARKFDYTEAFF.